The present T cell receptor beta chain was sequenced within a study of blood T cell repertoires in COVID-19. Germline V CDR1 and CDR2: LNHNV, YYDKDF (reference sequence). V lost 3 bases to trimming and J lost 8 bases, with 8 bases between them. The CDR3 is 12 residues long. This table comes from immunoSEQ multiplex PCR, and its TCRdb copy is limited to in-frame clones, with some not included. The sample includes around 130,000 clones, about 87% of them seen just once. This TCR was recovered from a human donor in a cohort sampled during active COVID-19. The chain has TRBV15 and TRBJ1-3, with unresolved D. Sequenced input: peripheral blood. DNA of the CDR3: TGTGCCACCAGCAGGGACGGGGACACCATATATTTT. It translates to CATSRDGDTIYF.